One and the same sample provided the 6 T cell receptor beta chains below, sequenced in a study of long-term antiretroviral therapy in people with HIV. Version v3.0 of the immunoSEQ assay was performed at survey level. Assay: immunoSEQ multiplex PCR; the TCRdb copy retains only in-frame clones and omits some. Of 13,000 or so clones in the sample, less than 85% were seen once. Source: unsorted PBMCs, taken 3.2 years before starting antiretroviral therapy. The source is a middle-aged man with HIV.

This chain links TRBV6-1 with TRBJ1-3, with TRBD1 matching 7 bases. This CDR3 has 15 residues. Germline CDR1 MNHNS, CDR2 SASEGT. Unmatched junction bases numbered 11, after V lost 8 bases and J lost 4 bases. CDR3 sequence: CASGRTGMIGNTIYF. Here the CDR3 DNA reads TGTGCCAGCGGGAGGACAGGAATGATAGGAAACACCATATATTTT.

The chain employs TRBV25-1 and TRBJ1-6; 9 bases fit TRBD1. With 5 bases clipped from V and 4 bases from J, the junction kept 6 bases outside the gene matches. Germline values: CDR1 MGHDK, CDR2 SYGVNS. The CDR3 is made up of 16 amino acids. In DNA, the CDR3 is TGTGCCAGCAGTTCTACCGGGACAGGGTATAATTCACCCCTCCACTTT. This encodes CASSSTGTGYNSPLHF.

The V and J genes are TRBV5-1 and TRBJ1-5; D unclear. There are 14 residues in the CDR3. Germline CDR1 is SGHRS and CDR2 is YFSETQ. V was pared by 4 bases and J by 3 bases, with 11 bases between. Written as DNA, the CDR3 is TGCGCCAGCAGCCCCGGAGGGTACAATCAGCCCCAGCATTTT. As protein: CASSPGGYNQPQHF.

The V and J genes are TRBV5-1 and TRBJ2-1, with TRBD2 matching over 15 bases. V shed 6 bases and J 4 bases; nucleotides not matched to a gene: 5. CDR3 length: 16 residues. The germline V gene encodes CDR1 SGHRS and CDR2 YFSETQ. The CDR3 reads CASTEGTSGGYNEQFF. Written as DNA, the CDR3 is TGCGCCAGCACCGAGGGGACTAGCGGGGGGTACAATGAGCAGTTCTTC.

This rearrangement joins TRBV14 to TRBJ1-5; no reliable D call. CDR3 size: 13 residues. V lost 0 bases and J lost 9, with 9 bases in between. CDR1 is SGHDN, CDR2 FVKESK, per germline. The CDR3 DNA follows: TGTGCCAGCAGCCAAGATCCAGTGGGGCCCCAGCATTTT. It yields the protein CASSQDPVGPQHF.

CDR3 sequence (DNA): TGCGCCAGCAGCCAAGAGCAAGGGTTGGAGGAGACCCAGTACTTC. This sequence encodes CASSQEQGLEETQYF. The chain carries TRBV4-1 and TRBJ2-5; D ambiguous. Germline V gene data show CDR1 as MGHRA and CDR2 as YSYEKL. Deletions cut 0 bases from V and 5 bases from J, with 13 bases between. The CDR3 loop spans 15 amino acids.